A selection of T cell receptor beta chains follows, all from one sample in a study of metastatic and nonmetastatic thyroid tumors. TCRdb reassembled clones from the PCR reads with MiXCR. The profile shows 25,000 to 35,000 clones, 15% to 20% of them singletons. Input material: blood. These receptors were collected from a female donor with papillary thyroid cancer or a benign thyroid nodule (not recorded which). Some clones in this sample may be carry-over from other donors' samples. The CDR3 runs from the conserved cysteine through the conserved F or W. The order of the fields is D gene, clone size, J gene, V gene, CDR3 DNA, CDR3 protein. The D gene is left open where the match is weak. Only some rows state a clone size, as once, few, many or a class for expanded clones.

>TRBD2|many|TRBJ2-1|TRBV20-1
TGCAGTGCTAGAGATCCGTGGCGGGAGGGCCGAGGCGGCAATGAGCAGTTCTTC
CSARDPWREGRGGNEQFF
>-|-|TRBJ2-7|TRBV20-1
TGCAGTGCTAGTGGGACAGCGGGCTCCAGCGAGCAGTACTTC
CSASGTAGSSEQYF
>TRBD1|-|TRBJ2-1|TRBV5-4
TGTGCCAGCAGCTTGCAAGCTTCAGCCAGGGGGAGCTCCTACAATGAGCAGTTCTTC
CASSLQASARGSSYNEQFF
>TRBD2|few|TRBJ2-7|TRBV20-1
TGCAGTGTGCCCAGCGGGGTACCATCCTACGAGCAGTACTTC
CSVPSGVPSYEQYF
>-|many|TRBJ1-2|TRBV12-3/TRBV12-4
TGTGCCAGCAGTCCCGACAGGTCCTATGGCTACACCTTC
CASSPDRSYGYTF
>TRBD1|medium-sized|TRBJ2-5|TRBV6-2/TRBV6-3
TGTGCCAGCAGACCTACAGGGGGAACCGGAGAGACCCAGTACTTC
CASRPTGGTGETQYF
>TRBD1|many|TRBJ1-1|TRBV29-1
TGCAGCGGGGGGACAGGGGGCACTGAAGCTTTCTTT
CSGGTGGTEAFF
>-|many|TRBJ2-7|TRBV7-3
TGTGCCAGCAGCTTAGTTGGCGGCACCCCCACCTACGAGCAGTACTTC
CASSLVGGTPTYEQYF
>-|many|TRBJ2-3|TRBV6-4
TGTGCCAGCAGTGACTATGGCAGAAGCACAGATACGCAGTATTTT
CASSDYGRSTDTQYF
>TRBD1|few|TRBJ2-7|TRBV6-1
TGTGCCAGCAGCAACCTTAAGACAGGGCCCTACGAGCAGTACTTC
CASSNLKTGPYEQYF
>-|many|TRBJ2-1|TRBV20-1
TGCAGTGCTAGTGTGGGGGCGCGATACAATGAGCAGTTCTTC
CSASVGARYNEQFF
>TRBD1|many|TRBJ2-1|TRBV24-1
TGTGCCACCTCCACCGAGTTCGACAGGGGTCGCGATGAGCAGTTCTTC
CATSTEFDRGRDEQFF
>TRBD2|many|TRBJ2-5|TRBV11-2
TGTGCCAGCAGCTGGACTAGGGAGGAGACCCAGTACTTC
CASSWTREETQYF
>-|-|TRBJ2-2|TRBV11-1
TGTGCCAGCAGCTTAGATTCCTGGAGCAGGGGCGGGGAGCTGTTTTTT
CASSLDSWSRGGELFF
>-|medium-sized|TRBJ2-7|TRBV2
TGTGCCAGCAGAGCTGGCCCCCACGAGCAGTACTTC
CASRAGPHEQYF
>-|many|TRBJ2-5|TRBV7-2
TGTGCCAGCAGCCCATCCCCCTCGATAGAGACCCAGTACTTC
CASSPSPSIETQYF
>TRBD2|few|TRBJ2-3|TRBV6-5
TGTGCCAGCAGCTTAAGAGAAGCGGGAGGTTCAGATACGCAGTATTTT
CASSLREAGGSDTQYF
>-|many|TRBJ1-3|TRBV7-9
TGTGCCAGCCGGGCAGACCGATCTGGAAACACCATATATTTT
CASRADRSGNTIYF
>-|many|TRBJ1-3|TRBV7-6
TGTGCCAGCAGCTTAACCGGAAATCCTGGAAACACCATATATTTT
CASSLTGNPGNTIYF
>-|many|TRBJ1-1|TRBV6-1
TGTGCCAGCAGTGAAGCGGACGGGAACGCTGAAGCTTTCTTT
CASSEADGNAEAFF
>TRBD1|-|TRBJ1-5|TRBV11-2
TGTGCCAGCAGCCCTACAGGGGGCGGTCAGCCCCAGCATTTT
CASSPTGGGQPQHF
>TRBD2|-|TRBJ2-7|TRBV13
TGTGCCAGCAGCTTCGGGACTAGCGGGAGTTCGTACTTCGAGCAGTACTTC
CASSFGTSGSSYFEQYF
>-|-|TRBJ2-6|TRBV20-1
TGCAGTGCTCCTAAAGGCTCTGGGGCCAACGTCCTGACTTTC
CSAPKGSGANVLTF
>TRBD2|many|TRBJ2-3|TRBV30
TGTGCCTGGAGTGTAGCTAGCGGTACGCAGTATTTT
CAWSVASGTQYF
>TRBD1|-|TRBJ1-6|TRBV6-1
TGTGCTAGCAGTCTTAACAGGGGGCAGAATTCACCCCTACACTTT
CASSLNRGQNSPLHF
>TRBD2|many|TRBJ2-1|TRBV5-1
TGCGCCAGCAGCTTCCGGACTAGCGGGGGGTCTTCCCCCTCCTACAATGAGCAGTTCTTC
CASSFRTSGGSSPSYNEQFF
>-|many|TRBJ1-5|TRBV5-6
TGTGCCAGCAGCTTGGCCATGGGGGCACCGGGCAATCAGCCCCAGCATTTT
CASSLAMGAPGNQPQHF
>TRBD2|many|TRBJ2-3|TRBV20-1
TGCAGTGCTACCCGACTAGCGGGGATTTCAAGTAGCACAGATACGCAGTATTTT
CSATRLAGISSSTDTQYF
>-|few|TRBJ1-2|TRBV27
TGTGCCAGCAGTTTGGGGAACTATGGCTACACCTTC
CASSLGNYGYTF
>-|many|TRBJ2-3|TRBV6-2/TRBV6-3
TGTGCCAGCAGTCAGGGGCACGTTACGCAGTATTTT
CASSQGHVTQYF
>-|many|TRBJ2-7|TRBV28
TGTGCCAGCAGTTCGAGGCGCTACGAGCAGTACTTC
CASSSRRYEQYF
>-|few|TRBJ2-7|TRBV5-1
TGCGCCAGCAGCTTGCTGTCGCGGGGCCCCTACGAGCAGTACTTC
CASSLLSRGPYEQYF
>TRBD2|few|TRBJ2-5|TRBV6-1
TGTGCCAGCAGGCGACTAGCGGGAGGGTGGAGCCAAGAGACACAGTACTTC
CASRRLAGGWSQETQYF
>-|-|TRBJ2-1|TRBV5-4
TGTGCCAGCAGGTTCCCATCGGGAGCCAGCTACAATGAGCAGTTCTTC
CASRFPSGASYNEQFF
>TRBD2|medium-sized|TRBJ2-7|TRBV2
TGTGCCAGCAGGCGGGGGACCGCCTACGAGCAGTACTTC
CASRRGTAYEQYF
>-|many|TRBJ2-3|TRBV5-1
TGCGCCAGCAGCTTTCTTCAGGGGACCACAGATACGCAGTATTTT
CASSFLQGTTDTQYF
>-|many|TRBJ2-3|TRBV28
TGTGCCAGCGGCCGCCCAGCGAAGGAGACGCAGTATTTT
CASGRPAKETQYF
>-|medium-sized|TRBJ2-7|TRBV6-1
TGTGCCAGTTTACAGGGGAGCGGGGGAAAAAGCTACGAGCAGTACTTC
CASLQGSGGKSYEQYF
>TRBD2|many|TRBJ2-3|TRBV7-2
TGTGCCAGCAGCTTAAGTCGGGGGGCAGATACGCAGTATTTT
CASSLSRGADTQYF
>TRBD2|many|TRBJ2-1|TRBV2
TGTGCCAGCAGCGTGACTAGCGGGAGGGCCAATGAGCAGTTCTTC
CASSVTSGRANEQFF
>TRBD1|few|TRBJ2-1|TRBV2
TGTGCCAGCAGTGACAAGGGACAGGGGGCGTATGAGCAGTTCTTC
CASSDKGQGAYEQFF
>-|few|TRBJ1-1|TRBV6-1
TGTGCCAGCAGTGATGTCGGGAGGACTGAAGCTTTCTTT
CASSDVGRTEAFF
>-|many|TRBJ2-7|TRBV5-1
TGCGCCAGCAGAACTGGGGGGCAAGAGCAGTACTTC
CASRTGGQEQYF
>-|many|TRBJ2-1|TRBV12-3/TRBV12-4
TGTGCCAGCAGTTTAGGACCTTACAATGAGCAGTTCTTC
CASSLGPYNEQFF
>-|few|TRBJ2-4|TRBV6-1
TGTGCCAGCAGTGCAGGGCTGACGTCGAACATTCAGTACTTC
CASSAGLTSNIQYF
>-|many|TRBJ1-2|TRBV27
TGTGCCAGCAGTTTAAACGGGAACTATGGCTACACCTTC
CASSLNGNYGYTF
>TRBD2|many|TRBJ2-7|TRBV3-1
TGTGCCAGCAGCCAGGGGACTAGCGGGAACTACGAGCAGTACTTC
CASSQGTSGNYEQYF
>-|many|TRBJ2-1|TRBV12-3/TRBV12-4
TGTGCCAGCAGTTTGATCAGGGTAGATGAGCAGTTCTTC
CASSLIRVDEQFF
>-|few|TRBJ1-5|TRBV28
TGTTCCAGCAGCTTCATGCGGGGACGCCAGCCCCAGCATTTT
CSSSFMRGRQPQHF
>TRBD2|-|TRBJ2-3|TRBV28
TGTGCCAGCAGTACTAGCGGGTTACCAGATACGCAGTATTTT
CASSTSGLPDTQYF
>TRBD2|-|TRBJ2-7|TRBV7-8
TGTGCCAGCAGCTTAGCCATAACCTCTAGCGGGAGCCCTTACGAGCAGTACTTC
CASSLAITSSGSPYEQYF
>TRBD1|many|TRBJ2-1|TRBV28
TGTGCCAGCAGTTTAACCCCCGGGACAGTCTACAATGAGCAGTTCTTC
CASSLTPGTVYNEQFF
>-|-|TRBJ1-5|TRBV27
TGTGCCAGCAGTCCGTCCGGACTGGGTACTCAGCATTTT
CASSPSGLGTQHF
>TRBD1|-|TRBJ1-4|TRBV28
TGTGCCAGCGGCTGGACAGGGGGCGTGGAAAAACTGTTTTTT
CASGWTGGVEKLFF
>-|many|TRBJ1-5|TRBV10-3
TGTGCCATCAGTGAGGGAGGGACAAGCAATCAGCCCCAGCATTTT
CAISEGGTSNQPQHF
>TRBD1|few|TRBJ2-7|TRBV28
TGTGCCAGCAGTTTTGAACCGGGACAGGGCTCCTACGAGCAGTACTTC
CASSFEPGQGSYEQYF
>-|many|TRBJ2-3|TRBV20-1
TGCAGTGCTCCTTTCGAGGGAGGCACAGATACGCAGTATTTT
CSAPFEGGTDTQYF
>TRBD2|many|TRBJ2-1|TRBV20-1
TGCAGTGCTAGCGAGAGCGGGGGAAAATACAATGAGCAGTTCTTC
CSASESGGKYNEQFF
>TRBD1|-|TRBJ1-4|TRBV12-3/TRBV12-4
TGTGCCAGCAGTCCCGACAGGGCCGCGGGGGAAAAACTGTTTTTT
CASSPDRAAGEKLFF
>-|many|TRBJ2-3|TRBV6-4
TGTGCCAGCAGTGAGGCGGGGGCGAGGGCAGATACGCAGTATTTT
CASSEAGARADTQYF